This TCR beta chain was documented in a study of blood T cell repertoires in COVID-19. Across the whole study: Acute-phase and convalescent COVID-19 samples originated in the United States, Italy and Spain.

Clones were read by immunoSEQ multiplex PCR, and TCRdb kept only the in-frame ones, dropping some. This table has about 190,000 clones, roughly four fifths appearing once. The CDR3 is 15 amino acids. V lost 7 bases, J lost 0 bases, and 14 bases lay in between. In germline, CDR1 is LNHDA, CDR2 SQIVND (reference sequence). The TCR originated in a woman aged 65 to 85 with active or convalescent COVID-19. The chain links TRBV19 to TRBJ2-3; maybe TRBD1 (6 bases). Input material: peripheral blood. The CDR3 DNA is TGTGCCAGTACCGACAGGCCGGCTAGCACAGATACGCAGTATTTT. This translates into CASTDRPASTDTQYF.